Below, 21 T cell receptor beta chains from the same sample are listed, as sequenced in a study of cytomegalovirus exposure and HLA in healthy donors. Vbeta (60) and Jbeta (13) primers were used in the PCR. Assay: immunoSEQ multiplex PCR; the TCRdb copy retains only in-frame clones and omits some. The top ten hold roughly 1.5% of the sample, which has more than 200,000 clones, 65% to 90% seen once. Sequenced material: PBMCs. These receptors originate from a girl under 18 in good health and CMV-seronegative.

This chain connects TRBV10-1 to TRBJ2-1; the match to TRBD2 covers 10 bases. V shed 9 bases, J shed 7 bases, and the junction held 6 bases outside the gene matches. Germline V CDR1 and CDR2: WNHNN, SYGVQD (reference sequence). This CDR3 spans 13 amino acids. The DNA for the CDR3 is TGCGCCAGAAGGGAGCGGGAGGGGAATGAGCAGTTCTTC. Its translation: CARREREGNEQFF.

This chain connects TRBV2 to TRBJ2-7, with D possibly being TRBD2 (5 bases). The CDR3 runs to 15 residues. Per the germline V gene, CDR1 is SNHLY and CDR2 is FYNNEI. The V end lost 4 bases, the J end lost 0 bases, and 13 bases lay between the germline ends. The CDR3 sequence: CASSAVAGSSYEQYF. The CDR3 nucleotides are TGTGCCAGCAGTGCGGTCGCGGGCAGCTCCTACGAGCAGTACTTC.

The gene calls are TRBV5-1 and TRBJ2-4, with 9 positions matching TRBD1. CDR3 length: 15 amino acids. The germline V gene encodes CDR1 SGHRS and CDR2 YFSETQ. V lost 3 bases and J lost 7; bases outside the gene matches: 8. The CDR3 loop reads CASSSASGTGNIQYF. The CDR3 bases are TGCGCCAGCAGCTCAGCTTCGGGGACAGGGAACATTCAGTACTTC.

CDR3 region: CASLGPSSGYNEQFF. The CDR3 coding sequence is TGTGCCAGCCTAGGCCCGTCTAGCGGTTACAATGAGCAGTTCTTC. This chain connects TRBV28 to TRBJ2-1, with 7 positions matching TRBD2. The germline gives CDR1 MDHEN, CDR2 SYDVKM. V lost 8 bases to trimming and J lost 4 bases; unmatched junction nucleotides: 11. The CDR3 covers 15 residues.

The V call is TRBV7-3, the J call TRBJ2-3; 7 nucleotides match TRBD2. From germline, CDR1 is SGHTA and CDR2 FQGTGA. This CDR3 has 16 amino acids. With 5 bases clipped from V and 0 bases from J, the junction kept 8 bases outside the gene matches. The CDR3 bases are TGTGCCAGCAGCCGAATAGCGGGTCTTAGCACAGATACGCAGTATTTT. This gives the protein CASSRIAGLSTDTQYF. Variable domain in full (rest from reference TRBV7-3 and TRBJ2-3): GAGVSQTPSNKVTEKGKYVELRCDPISGHTALYWYRQSLGQGPEFLIYFQGTGAADDSGLPNDRFFAVRPEGSVSTLKIQRTERGDSAVYLCASSRIAGLSTDTQYFGPGTRLTVL.

The J gene is TRBJ2-3, the V gene TRBV27, with TRBD2 identical over 10 bases. Trimming took 0 bases from V and 5 from J; bases not matched to a gene: 2. Germline V lookup: CDR1 MNHEY, CDR2 SMNVEV (reference sequence). This CDR3 has 15 residues. In DNA form, the CDR3 reads TGTGCCAGCAGTTTATCGAGACTAGCGGGAGATACGCAGTATTTT. Its protein product is CASSLSRLAGDTQYF.

The chain combines TRBV5-4 with TRBJ2-1, with 10 bases aligning to TRBD2. CDR3 size: 16 residues. The V and J ends lost 4 bases and 4 bases, in that order; junction bases with no gene match: 8. Germline assignment: CDR1 SGHNT and CDR2 YYREEE (reference sequence). The CDR3 region has the DNA TGTGCCAGCAGCCAACCGGGACTAGCGACTTACAATGAGCAGTTCTTC. It is translated as CASSQPGLATYNEQFF.

The rearrangement links TRBV10-3 to TRBJ2-5; 8 positions agree with TRBD2. J was trimmed by 4 bases and V by 4 bases; bases with no gene match: 5. Looked up from germline, CDR1 is ENHRY and CDR2 is SYGVKD. The CDR3 is 14 amino acids. CDR3 DNA sequence: TGTGCCATCAGTGCCCACCGGGGGGGAGAGACCCAGTACTTC. It yields the protein CAISAHRGGETQYF.

The V gene is TRBV29-1, the J gene TRBJ1-1; D gene ambiguous. Looked up from germline, CDR1 is SQVTM and CDR2 is ANQGSEA. Trimming cost V 7 bases and J 8 bases, with 20 bases left between them. The CDR3 sequence is 13 residues long. CDR3 DNA: TGCAGCGCAGAGGAGGGAGGAGGCCTCGAAGCTTTCTTT. Its translation: CSAEEGGGLEAFF.

The J gene is TRBJ2-7, the V gene TRBV19, with 10 bases lining up with TRBD1. CDR3 length: 15 amino acids. Germline CDR1 reads LNHDA; CDR2 reads SQIVND (reference sequence). V was pared by 7 bases and J by 4 bases, with 10 bases of the junction left unmatched. CDR3 bases: TGTGCCAGTACCCCGGGGACAGGGGCGCGGTACGAGCAGTACTTC. Its protein product is CASTPGTGARYEQYF.

The rearrangement links TRBV23-1 to TRBJ2-5; a weak D match, TRBD1 (6 bases). TRBV23-1 is flagged as an ORF with uncertain function. The CDR3 covers 17 residues. Deletions cut 2 bases from V and 1 base from J, with 17 bases between. The CDR3 DNA follows: TGCGCCAGCAGTCAAGGGACAACAGCCGCAGTCCAAGAGACCCAGTACTTC. Its translation is CASSQGTTAAVQETQYF.

J is TRBJ2-7 and V is TRBV28, with TRBD1 matching over 8 bases. With V trimmed by 6 bases and J by 0 bases, 10 bases remained unmatched. Germline V gene data show CDR1 as MDHEN and CDR2 as SYDVKM. The CDR3 totals 16 residues. The CDR3 protein is CASRPPPGQDSYEQYF. The CDR3 DNA sequence: TGTGCCAGCAGGCCACCGCCGGGACAGGACTCCTACGAGCAGTACTTC.

This clone has just one count. The gene calls are TRBV30 and TRBJ2-6, with D possibly matching TRBD1 (6 bases). Trimming cost V 3 bases and J 0 bases, with 9 bases left between them. Per germline, CDR1 GTSNPN and CDR2 SVGIG (reference sequence). The CDR3 is 15 residues long. As DNA, the CDR3 is TGTGCCTGGAGGCGACAGGACTCTGGGGCCAACGTCCTGACTTTC. Its translation is CAWRRQDSGANVLTF.

The chain uses TRBV29-1 and TRBJ1-2; D is perhaps TRBD1 (6 bases). The CDR3 contains 11 residues. Per germline, CDR1 SQVTM and CDR2 ANQGSEA. V was cut by 3 bases and J by 10 bases, with 12 bases left in between. CDR3 residues: CSVEGALLYTF. The CDR3 nucleotides are TGCAGCGTTGAGGGGGCGCTGCTCTACACCTTC. The variable domain in full, with the rest retrieved from reference TRBV29-1 and TRBJ1-2, is SAVISQKPSRDICQRGTSLTIQCQVDSQVTMMFWYRQQPGQSLTLIATANQGSEATYESGFVIDKFPISRPNLTFSTLTVSNMSPEDSSIYLCSVEGALLYTFGSGTRLTVV.

V and J are TRBV4-2 and TRBJ2-1; 7 bases align to TRBD2. J was trimmed by 0 bases and V by 0 bases; bases with no gene match: 2. This CDR3 region has 16 residues. Germline V gene lookup returns CDR1 LGHNA and CDR2 YNFKEQ. In DNA, the CDR3 is TGTGCCAGCAGCCAAGAGGGCGGGAGCTCCTACAATGAGCAGTTCTTC. It encodes CASSQEGGSSYNEQFF.

This chain joins TRBV15 and TRBJ2-3, with TRBD2 matching over 10 bases. In germline, CDR1 is LNHNV, CDR2 YYDKDF (reference sequence). J lost 4 bases, V lost 1 base, and 2 bases had no gene match. The CDR3 is 15 amino acids. CDR3 loop: CATSRGTSGSDTQYF. The DNA of the CDR3 is TGTGCCACCAGCAGAGGGACTAGCGGTTCAGATACGCAGTATTTT.

The V and J genes are TRBV15 and TRBJ1-4, with TRBD1 matching over 9 bases. The CDR3 covers 16 residues. Germline CDR1 LNHNV, CDR2 YYDKDF (reference sequence). V lost 0 bases to trimming and J lost 6 bases; unmatched junction nucleotides: 5. CDR3 sequence (DNA): TGTGCCACCAGCAGAGATCTCAGGACAGGGGATGAAAAACTGTTTTTT. This codes for CATSRDLRTGDEKLFF.

This chain joins TRBV7-9 and TRBJ2-1, with 7 positions matching TRBD2. The CDR3 is 14 residues long. Looked up from germline, CDR1 is SEHNR and CDR2 is FQNEAQ (reference sequence). After removal of 5 bases from V and 5 bases from J, the junction contained 6 bases not matched to a gene. CDR3 DNA: TGTGCCAGCAGCCTCACGGGACTAAACAATGAGCAGTTCTTC. Translated, it gives CASSLTGLNNEQFF.

CDR3: CASSALAGTYNEQFF. As DNA, the CDR3 is TGTGCCAGTAGTGCCCTAGCGGGGACCTACAATGAGCAGTTCTTC. This sequence joins TRBV19 and TRBJ2-1, with TRBD2 matching over 9 bases. Germline V gene lookup returns CDR1 LNHDA and CDR2 SQIVND (reference sequence). The junction had 4 bases not matched to a gene; V was cut back by 5 bases and J by 2 bases. The CDR3 has 15 amino acids.

The rearrangement links TRBV28 to TRBJ2-7; TRBD1 aligns across 7 bases. The CDR3 is 14 residues long. Germline loops: CDR1 MDHEN, CDR2 SYDVKM. V lost 5 bases and J lost 2; bases outside the gene matches: 6. The CDR3 spells CASSLRQGAYEQYF. CDR3 coding DNA: TGTGCCAGCAGTCTTCGACAGGGTGCCTACGAGCAGTACTTC.

This chain links TRBV7-2 with TRBJ1-5; the D gene is possibly TRBD1 (6 bases). This CDR3 is built from 14 residues. The germline V and J ends were trimmed by 5 bases and 3 bases, with 11 bases remaining between them. Germline lookup yields CDR1 SGHTA and CDR2 FQGNSA. CDR3 loop: CASSLGQLNQPQHF. The CDR3 bases are TGTGCCAGCAGCCTAGGACAGCTCAATCAGCCCCAGCATTTT.